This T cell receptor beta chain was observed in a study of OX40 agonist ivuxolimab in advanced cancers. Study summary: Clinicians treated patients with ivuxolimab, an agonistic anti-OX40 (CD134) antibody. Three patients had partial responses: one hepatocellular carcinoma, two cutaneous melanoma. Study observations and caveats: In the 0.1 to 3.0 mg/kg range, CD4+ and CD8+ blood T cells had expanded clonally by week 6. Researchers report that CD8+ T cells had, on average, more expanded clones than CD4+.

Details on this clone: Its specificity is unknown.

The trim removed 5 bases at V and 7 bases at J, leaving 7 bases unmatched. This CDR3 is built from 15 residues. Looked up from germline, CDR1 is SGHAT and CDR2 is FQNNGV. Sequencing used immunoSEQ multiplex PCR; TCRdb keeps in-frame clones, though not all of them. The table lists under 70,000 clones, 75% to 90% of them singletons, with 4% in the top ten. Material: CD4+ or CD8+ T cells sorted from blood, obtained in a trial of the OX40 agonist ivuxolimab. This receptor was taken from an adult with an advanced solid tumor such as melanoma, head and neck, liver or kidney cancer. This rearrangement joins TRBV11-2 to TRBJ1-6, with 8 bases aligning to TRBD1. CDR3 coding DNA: TGTGCCAGCAGCCAGGCGACAGGGGAGAATTCACCCCTCCACTTT. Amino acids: CASSQATGENSPLHF.